The T cell receptor (beta chain) under discussion was sequenced for a study of cytomegalovirus exposure and HLA in healthy donors. CDR3 size: 11 residues. Trimming stripped 5 bases from V and 6 bases from J, with 5 bases between. CDR1 is SEHNR, CDR2 FQNEAQ, per germline (reference sequence). Among the roughly 120 subjects of the validation cohort, separate from the approximately 670-subject first cohort, were the donors. Clones were read by immunoSEQ multiplex PCR, and TCRdb kept only the in-frame ones, dropping some. Counted here are about 220,000 clones, approximately 80% occurring once; the ten biggest clones make up over 11%.

The receptor was derived from a woman in her 30s in good health and CMV-seropositive. Sample: PBMCs. The gene calls are TRBV7-9 and TRBJ2-1; D ambiguous. CDR3 protein: CASSITNEQFF. As DNA, the CDR3 is TGTGCCAGCAGCATAACCAATGAGCAGTTCTTC.